These 22 T cell receptor beta chains were sequenced from one sample in a study of OX40 agonist ivuxolimab in advanced cancers. Repertoires were generated with immunoSEQ multiplex PCR, while TCRdb's copy carries only in-frame clones and drops some. The data contain some 80,000 clones, around 90% of them seen just once; the ten biggest clones take up 0.55% to 0.75%. The sequences come from CD4+ or CD8+ T cells sorted from blood, collected in a trial of the OX40 agonist ivuxolimab. The receptors here all came from an adult with an advanced solid tumor such as melanoma, head and neck, liver or kidney cancer.

The chain recombines TRBV4-2 with TRBJ1-2; D gene ambiguous. Germline assignment: CDR1 LGHNA and CDR2 YNFKEQ. The CDR3 covers 16 residues. With 1 base removed from V and 4 bases from J, the gap between germline ends came to 16 bases. In DNA, the CDR3 is TGTGCCAGCAGCCAAGGTCGGTCAGAATCCCTCTATGGCTACACCTTC. Its translation is CASSQGRSESLYGYTF.

In its sample, this clone was seen a few times. The identical CDR3 is also encoded by other nucleotide sequences in the sample. V and J are TRBV20-1 and TRBJ1-1; D call uncertain. V was shortened by 1 base and J by 0 bases, with 0 bases between the two germline ends. This CDR3 has 11 amino acids. Germline values: CDR1 DFQATT, CDR2 SNEGSKA (reference sequence). CDR3 region: CSARVNTEAFF. The CDR3 region has the DNA TGCAGTGCTAGAGTGAACACTGAAGCTTTCTTT.

This chain joins TRBV2 and TRBJ2-3; 10 bases fit TRBD2. There are 14 residues in the CDR3. CDR1 and CDR2 from the germline V gene are SNHLY and FYNNEI. With 7 bases clipped from V and 2 bases from J, the junction kept 3 bases outside the gene matches. The CDR3 here is CASISGGYTDTQYF. DNA of the CDR3: TGTGCCAGCATTAGCGGGGGGTACACAGATACGCAGTATTTT. The whole variable domain, remainder taken from reference TRBV2 and TRBJ2-3, is EPEVTQTPSHQVTQMGQEVILRCVPISNHLYFYWYRQILGQKVEFLVSFYNNEISEKSEIFDDQFSVERPDGSNFTLKIRSTKLEDSAMYFCASISGGYTDTQYFGPGTRLTVL.

This clone was recorded once. The chain joins TRBV19 to TRBJ2-2; no clear D. Per germline, CDR1 LNHDA and CDR2 SQIVND (reference sequence). This CDR3 region has 18 residues. Trimming removed 0 bases at V and 4 bases at J, with 18 bases between. The CDR3: CASSIDLSTPLGTGELFF. Written as DNA, the CDR3 is TGTGCCAGTAGTATAGATCTATCGACACCCTTGGGCACCGGGGAGCTGTTTTTT. Filled out from reference TRBV19 and TRBJ2-2, the complete variable domain reads DGGITQSPKYLFRKEGQNVTLSCEQNLNHDAMYWYRQDPGQGLRLIYYSQIVNDFQKGDIAEGYSVSREKKESFPLTVTSAQKNPTAFYLCASSIDLSTPLGTGELFFGEGSRLTVL.

CDR3 DNA sequence: TGTGCCAGCAGCGTCCCCAGCGGGAGGGCCAATGAGCAGTTCTTC. Encoded protein: CASSVPSGRANEQFF. The chain carries TRBV9 and TRBJ2-1; 10 nucleotides agree with TRBD2. The CDR3 is 15 residues long. With 2 bases clipped from V and 6 bases from J, the junction kept 5 bases outside the gene matches. CDR1 is SGDLS and CDR2 is YYNGEE in the germline V gene.

The chain has TRBV6-1 and TRBJ2-1, with a tentative D call TRBD1 (6 bases). V was trimmed by 4 bases and J by 13 bases, leaving 26 bases between them. Germline CDR1 and CDR2: MNHNS and SASEGT. The CDR3 totals 16 residues. In DNA form, the CDR3 reads TGTGCCAGCAGTGCCTCGACAGGCGGAGCAAATCTGTTCCAGTTCTTC. Translated, it gives CASSASTGGANLFQFF.

The rearrangement joins TRBV27 to TRBJ2-7; D is uncertain. Looked up from germline, CDR1 is MNHEY and CDR2 is SMNVEV (reference sequence). Trimming took 6 bases from V and 3 from J, leaving 12 bases between them. This CDR3 has 13 residues. The CDR3 DNA follows: TGTGCCAGCAGGACCGGCCTCCGCTACGAGCAGTACTTC. Translated: CASRTGLRYEQYF.

The chain links TRBV5-6 to TRBJ2-1; 10 nucleotides line up with TRBD2. V lost 4 bases, J lost 7 bases, and 8 bases stayed unmatched. The length of the CDR3 is 15 residues. The germline CDR1 and CDR2 sequences are SGHDT and YYEEEE. CDR3 residues: CASSMSGGATNEQFF. Here the CDR3 DNA reads TGTGCCAGCAGCATGAGCGGGGGGGCTACTAATGAGCAGTTCTTC. The variable domain in full, with the rest retrieved from reference TRBV5-6 and TRBJ2-1, is DAGVTQSPTHLIKTRGQQVTLRCSPKSGHDTVSWYQQALGQGPQFIFQYYEEEERQRGNFPDRFSGHQFPNYSSELNVNALLLGDSALYLCASSMSGGATNEQFFGPGTRLTVL.

The chain joins TRBV7-2 to TRBJ1-1; D gene ambiguous. The CDR3 has 13 residues. The V gene lost 2 bases and the J gene lost 4 bases, with 8 bases spanning the gap. The germline CDR1 and CDR2 sequences are SGHTA and FQGNSA. The CDR3 reads CASSLNQATEAFF. CDR3 sequence (DNA): TGTGCCAGCAGCTTAAATCAGGCCACTGAAGCTTTCTTT.

This clone was picked up one time. This chain connects TRBV6-1 to TRBJ1-2, with D possibly TRBD1 on 5 matching bases. The CDR3 spans 14 residues. V lost 7 bases to trimming and J lost 6 bases, with 18 bases between them. CDR1 is MNHNS, CDR2 SASEGT, per germline. The DNA for the CDR3 is TGTGCCAGCAACAACATGGGGGGGACGGATGGCTACACCTTC. Translation gives CASNNMGGTDGYTF.

The CDR3: CASSLKAGTEAFF. The CDR3 DNA sequence: TGTGCCAGCAGCTTGAAGGCCGGCACTGAAGCTTTCTTT. This chain connects TRBV5-5 to TRBJ1-1; unclear D gene. Germline lookup yields CDR1 SGHKS and CDR2 YYEKEE (reference sequence). This CDR3 region has 13 residues. V was trimmed by 1 base and J by 4 bases, leaving 8 bases between them.

The chain combines TRBV30 with TRBJ1-1; TRBD1 aligns across 9 bases. The CDR3 has 16 amino acids. The germline gives CDR1 GTSNPN, CDR2 SVGIG (reference sequence). V was clipped by 4 bases and J by 1 base; unmatched bases: 10. CDR3 DNA sequence: TGTGCCTGGATCCCCGGGACAGGGCATCCGAACACTGAAGCTTTCTTT. Encoded protein: CAWIPGTGHPNTEAFF.

The chain has TRBV9 and TRBJ2-3; tentative D call: TRBD1 (6 bases). The CDR3 spans 14 residues. Germline CDR1 and CDR2: SGDLS and YYNGEE. V was shortened by 0 bases and J by 7 bases, with 12 bases between the two germline ends. The CDR3 DNA reads as TGTGCCAGCAGCGTAGGGCAGGGGATAAATACGCAGTATTTT. It translates to CASSVGQGINTQYF.

This chain links TRBV9 with TRBJ1-1; TRBD1 might be the D (6 bases). CDR3 size: 17 residues. Germline-derived CDR1 and CDR2 are SGDLS and YYNGEE. V lost 2 bases and J lost 8, with 25 bases in between. The CDR3 region has the DNA TGTGCCAGCAGCGTGAGCGGGGGGCGCGTGGAAGTAGAAGAAGCTTTCTTT. Its protein is CASSVSGGRVEVEEAFF. The full variable domain, in which reference TRBV9 and TRBJ1-1 provide the parts outside the CDR3, is DSGVTQTPKHLITATGQRVTLRCSPRSGDLSVYWYQQSLDQGLQFLIQYYNGEERAKGNILERFSAQQFPDLHSELNLSSLELGDSALYFCASSVSGGRVEVEEAFFGQGTRLTVV.

The CDR3 here is CASSTTGAGYTF. The CDR3 DNA reads as TGTGCCAGCAGTACGACAGGGGCCGGCTACACCTTC. The chain couples TRBV28 to TRBJ1-2; 8 bases are a match to TRBD1. The germline CDR1 and CDR2 sequences are MDHEN and SYDVKM. V was pared by 5 bases and J by 8 bases, with 4 bases of the junction left unmatched. This CDR3 is 12 amino acids long.

This sequence joins TRBV11-1 and TRBJ2-1; 14 bases are shared with TRBD2. CDR3 size: 18 residues. Germline V gives CDR1 SGHAT, CDR2 FQDESV (reference sequence). J lost 7 bases, V lost 5 bases, and 13 bases had no gene match. CDR3 region: CASSPGPGTSGGLNEQFF. In DNA, the CDR3 is TGTGCCAGCAGCCCCGGCCCCGGGACTAGCGGGGGATTGAATGAGCAGTTCTTC.

J is TRBJ1-3 and V is TRBV7-6, with D possibly TRBD1 on 6 matching bases. The germline V gene has CDR1 SGHVS and CDR2 FNYEAQ. Trimming stripped 11 bases from V and 0 bases from J, with 17 bases between. The CDR3 is 15 residues long. The CDR3 coding sequence is TGTGCCGTAGGGGGTTCGGGCTTCTCTGGAAACACCATATATTTT. Its translation is CAVGGSGFSGNTIYF.

The chain has TRBV6-5 and TRBJ1-2, with D unresolved. V dropped 5 bases and J dropped 5 bases, with 15 bases sitting between them. The germline CDR1 and CDR2 sequences are MNHEY and SVGAGI. CDR3 length equals 14 residues. The CDR3 sequence: CASSPRTGLYGYTF. DNA of the CDR3: TGTGCCAGCAGTCCCCGGACGGGTCTATATGGCTACACCTTC.

V and J are TRBV19 and TRBJ1-1, with D tentatively TRBD1 (5 bases). The V end lost 8 bases, the J end lost 6 bases, and 10 bases lay between the germline ends. CDR1 and CDR2 from the germline V gene are LNHDA and SQIVND (reference sequence). This CDR3 has 11 residues. The CDR3 DNA follows: TGTGCCAGTGGTGGGGGTTCTGAAGCTTTCTTT. Translation gives CASGGGSEAFF.

The chain combines TRBV19 with TRBJ1-6, with D unclear. The CDR3 length is 17 residues. Germline V gene data show CDR1 as LNHDA and CDR2 as SQIVND (reference sequence). V was shortened by 1 base and J by 0 bases, with 10 bases between the two germline ends. CDR3 amino acids: CASSIAAGSSYNSPLHF. DNA for the CDR3: TGTGCCAGTAGTATAGCTGCGGGGAGCTCCTATAATTCACCCCTCCACTTT.

This chain joins TRBV27 and TRBJ1-2; 9 bases agree with TRBD1. V lost 5 bases and J lost 8; bases outside the gene matches: 9. The CDR3 is made up of 14 amino acids. Germline loops: CDR1 MNHEY, CDR2 SMNVEV (reference sequence). As DNA, the CDR3 is TGTGCCAGCAGTCTTACCGGACAGGGGCCGGGCTACACCTTC. It yields the protein CASSLTGQGPGYTF.

The chain links TRBV16 to TRBJ1-2; D is unresolved. CDR1 is KGHSY, CDR2 FQNENV, per germline. V dropped 0 bases and J dropped 0 bases, with 8 bases sitting between them. The CDR3 spans 15 residues. CDR3 in DNA: TGTGCCAGCAGCCAATCGGCCGCAGCTAACTATGGCTACACCTTC. Amino acids: CASSQSAAANYGYTF.